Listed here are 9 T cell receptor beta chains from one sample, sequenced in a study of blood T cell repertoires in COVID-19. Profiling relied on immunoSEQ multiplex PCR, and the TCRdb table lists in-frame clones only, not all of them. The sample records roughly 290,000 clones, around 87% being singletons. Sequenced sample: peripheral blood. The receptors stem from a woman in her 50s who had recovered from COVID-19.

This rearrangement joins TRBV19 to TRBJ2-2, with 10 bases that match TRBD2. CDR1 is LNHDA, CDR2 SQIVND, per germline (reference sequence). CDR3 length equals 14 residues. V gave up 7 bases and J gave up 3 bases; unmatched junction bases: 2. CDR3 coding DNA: TGTGCCAGTAACAGCGGGGGGGACACCGGGGAGCTGTTTTTT. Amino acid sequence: CASNSGGDTGELFF. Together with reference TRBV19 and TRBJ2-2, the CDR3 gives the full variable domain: DGGITQSPKYLFRKEGQNVTLSCEQNLNHDAMYWYRQDPGQGLRLIYYSQIVNDFQKGDIAEGYSVSREKKESFPLTVTSAQKNPTAFYLCASNSGGDTGELFFGEGSRLTVL.

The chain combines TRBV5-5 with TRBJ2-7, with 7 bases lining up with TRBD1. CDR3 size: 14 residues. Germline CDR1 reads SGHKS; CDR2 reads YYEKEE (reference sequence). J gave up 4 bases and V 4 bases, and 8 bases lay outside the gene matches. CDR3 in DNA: TGTGCCAGCAGCATCGGGACAGCTAATTACGAGCAGTACTTC. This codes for CASSIGTANYEQYF. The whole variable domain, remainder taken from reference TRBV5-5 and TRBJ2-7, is DAGVTQSPTHLIKTRGQQVTLRCSPISGHKSVSWYQQVLGQGPQFIFQYYEKEERGRGNFPDRFSARQFPNYSSELNVNALLLGDSALYLCASSIGTANYEQYFGPGTRLTVT.

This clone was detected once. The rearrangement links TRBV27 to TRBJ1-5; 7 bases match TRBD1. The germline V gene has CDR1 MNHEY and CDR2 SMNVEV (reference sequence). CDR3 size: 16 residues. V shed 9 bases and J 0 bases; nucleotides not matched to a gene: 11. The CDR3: CASARDRTNSNQPQHF. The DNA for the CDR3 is TGTGCCAGTGCCCGGGACAGAACAAATAGCAATCAGCCCCAGCATTTT.

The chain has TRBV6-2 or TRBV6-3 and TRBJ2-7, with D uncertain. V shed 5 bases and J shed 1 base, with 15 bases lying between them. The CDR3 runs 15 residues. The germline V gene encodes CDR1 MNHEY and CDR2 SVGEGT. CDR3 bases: TGTGCCAGCAGTAGTGATTATGAGTCTTCCTACGAGCAGTACTTC. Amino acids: CASSSDYESSYEQYF.

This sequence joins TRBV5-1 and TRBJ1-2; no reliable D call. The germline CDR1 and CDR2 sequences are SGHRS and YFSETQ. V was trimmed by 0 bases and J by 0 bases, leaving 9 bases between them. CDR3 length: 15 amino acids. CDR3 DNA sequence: TGCGCCAGCAGCTTGGAAGGAGGTACTAACTATGGCTACACCTTC. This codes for CASSLEGGTNYGYTF.

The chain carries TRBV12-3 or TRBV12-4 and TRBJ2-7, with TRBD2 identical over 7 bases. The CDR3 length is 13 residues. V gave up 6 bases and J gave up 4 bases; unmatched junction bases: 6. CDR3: CASRTPSGYEQYF. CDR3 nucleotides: TGTGCCAGCAGAACCCCTAGCGGTTACGAGCAGTACTTC.

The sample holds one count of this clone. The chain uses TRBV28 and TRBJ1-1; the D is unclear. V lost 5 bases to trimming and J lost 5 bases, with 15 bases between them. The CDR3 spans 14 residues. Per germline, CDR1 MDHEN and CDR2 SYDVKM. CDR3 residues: CASSLRSGETEAFF. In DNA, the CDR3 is TGTGCCAGCAGTCTTCGGTCGGGTGAGACTGAAGCTTTCTTT.

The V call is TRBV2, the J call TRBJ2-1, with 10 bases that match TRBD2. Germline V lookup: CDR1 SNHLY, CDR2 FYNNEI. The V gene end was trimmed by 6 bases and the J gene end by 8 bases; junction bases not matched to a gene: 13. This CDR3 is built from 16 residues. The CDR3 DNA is TGTGCCAGCAGGATGGGGGCGAGCGGGAGGGCCGATGAGCAGTTCTTC. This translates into CASRMGASGRADEQFF.

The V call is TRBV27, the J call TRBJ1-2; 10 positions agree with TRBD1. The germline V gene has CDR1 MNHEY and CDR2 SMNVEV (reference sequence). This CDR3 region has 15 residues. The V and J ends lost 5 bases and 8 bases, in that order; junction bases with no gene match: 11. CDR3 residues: CASSHPGQGTGGYTF. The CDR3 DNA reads TGTGCCAGCAGTCATCCGGGACAGGGGACGGGGGGCTACACCTTC.